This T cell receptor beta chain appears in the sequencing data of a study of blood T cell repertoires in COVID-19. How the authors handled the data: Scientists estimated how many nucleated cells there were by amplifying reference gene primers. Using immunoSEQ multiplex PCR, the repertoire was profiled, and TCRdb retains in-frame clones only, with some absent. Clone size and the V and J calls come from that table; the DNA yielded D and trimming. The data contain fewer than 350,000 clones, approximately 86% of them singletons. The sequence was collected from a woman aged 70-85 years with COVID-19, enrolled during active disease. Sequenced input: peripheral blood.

The CDR3 is CAWRRGGWLYEQYF. The CDR3 nucleotides read TGTGCCTGGAGGAGGGGGGGCTGGCTCTACGAGCAGTACTTC. The chain links TRBV30 to TRBJ2-7, with a tentative D call TRBD2 (7 bases). The CDR3 contains 14 residues. Germline CDR1 is GTSNPN and CDR2 is SVGIG (reference sequence). V was cut by 3 bases and J by 3 bases, with 15 bases left in between.